This T cell receptor beta chain originates from a study of T cells expressing NK-cell markers. This CDR3 region has 13 residues. From its re-call of the 5' RACE reads, TCRdb lists each CDR3 protein once, without DNA. This sample's clone table lists 300,000 to 500,000 distinct CDR3 sequences. Findings and caveats of the study: Researchers report these clonotypes also headed the CD3+CD56-NKG2C+ fraction in a handful of donors.

With respect to this clonotype: What it binds is unknown.

This chain connects TRBV12-3 or TRBV12-4 to TRBJ2-7. This receptor was obtained from a woman aged 45-65 years in good health. The sample consisted of blood T cells: a sorted CD56 or NKG2C T cell subset, CD4+ or CD8+ T cells, or bulk PBMC T cells (not recorded which). CDR3 residues: CATLKGQFHEQYF.